A single TCR beta chain is shown here with its context. This sample is drawn from a study of blood T cell repertoires in COVID-19. Study information: COVID-19 samples from acute and convalescent phases originated in the United States, Italy and Spain. PBMCs, B-cell-depleted T cells, or T cells provided the cDNA or gDNA that made up the material.

Original analysis: Scientists estimated how many nucleated cells there were by amplifying reference gene primers. Generated by immunoSEQ multiplex PCR, the TCRdb table keeps only in-frame clones and is missing some. V, J and clone size are those of that table, while D and trimming were read from the DNA. Among a few hundred thousand clones, roughly 86% were seen once, and the ten largest hold roughly 10%. V gave up 7 bases and J gave up 4 bases; unmatched junction bases: 10. The CDR3 totals 14 residues. Germline values: CDR1 SGHNT, CDR2 YYREEE (reference sequence). Seattle-derived patients entered the study during active infection and were followed longitudinally.

The gene calls are TRBV5-4 and TRBJ1-2; 7 positions agree with TRBD1. This receptor was obtained from a woman in her 50s with COVID-19, enrolled during active disease. The source material was peripheral blood. CDR3 DNA: TGTGCCAGCGCAGAGGGGGCCCTCGGCTATGGCTACACCTTC. Translating gives CASAEGALGYGYTF.